These 3 T cell receptor beta chains originate from one sample sequenced in a study of T cell repertoires in cytomegalovirus infection. TCRdb called the reads again in MiXCR, with one record for every CDR3 protein. The sample yields approximately 600,000 distinct CDR3 sequences, almost 40% seen once. These receptors' antigens are unknown. Specimen: cultured PBMCs, collected from culture after CMV antigen stimulation. The source is a human donor in good health (CMV status not recorded). Some clones in this sample may be carry-over from other donors' samples.

This clonotype was detected once. This chain links TRBV5-1 with TRBJ2-2; D might be TRBD1 (6 bases). The germline V and J ends were trimmed by 2 bases and 1 base, with 9 bases remaining between them. CDR1 and CDR2 from the germline V gene are SGHRS and YFSETQ. The CDR3 length is 15 residues. Here the CDR3 reads CASSFRTENTGELFF. In DNA, the CDR3 is TGCGCCAGCAGCTTTCGGACAGAGAACACCGGGGAGCTGTTTTTT. The complete variable domain, with remaining parts taken from reference TRBV5-1 and TRBJ2-2, reads KAGVTQTPRYLIKTRGQQVTLSCSPISGHRSVSWYQQTPGQGLQFLFEYFSETQRNKGNFPGRFSGRQFSNSRSEMNVSTLELGDSALYLCASSFRTENTGELFFGEGSRLTVL.

V and J are TRBV12-3 or TRBV12-4 and TRBJ2-2, with 8 nucleotides matching TRBD2. The length of the CDR3 is 15 residues. V shed 6 bases, J shed 7 bases, and the junction held 10 bases outside the gene matches. DNA of the CDR3: TGTGCCAGCAGCCCTCAGCGGGGGTGGATCGGGGAGCTGTTTTTT. Its translation: CASSPQRGWIGELFF.

The chain combines TRBV6-2 or TRBV6-3 with TRBJ2-1, with a possible D match to TRBD1 (6 bases). Trimming cost V 8 bases and J 2 bases, with 13 bases left between them. The CDR3 runs 14 residues. Per the germline V gene, CDR1 is MNHEY and CDR2 is SVGEGT. The CDR3 nucleotides read TGTGCCAGCGCCAGGGGTGGGGCCTACAATGAGCAGTTCTTC. Protein: CASARGGAYNEQFF.